These T cell receptor beta chains were read from a single sample in a study of blood T cell repertoires in COVID-19. Method: immunoSEQ multiplex PCR; TCRdb's copy keeps in-frame clones and lacks some. The table includes about 74,000 clones, 90% detected once. Material for sequencing was peripheral blood. The receptors derive from a man between 45 and 60 years old with acute or convalescent COVID-19. Each CDR3 is given with its conserved first and last residue. Fields, in order: D gene, V gene, J gene, clone size, CDR3 protein, CDR3 DNA. D genes are given only for firm matches. For some rows the clone size is stated as once, few or many, or as a class when expanded; others skip it.

D: NA; V: TRBV4-3; J: TRBJ2-6; size: NA; CDR3: CASSQPQGSGANVLTF; DNA: TGCGCCAGCAGCCAACCTCAGGGATCTGGGGCCAACGTCCTGACTTTC
D: NA; V: TRBV7-9; J: TRBJ1-4; size: NA; CDR3: CASSPPGGVNEKLFF; DNA: TGTGCCAGCAGCCCCCCGGGGGGCGTTAATGAAAAACTGTTTTTT
D: NA; V: TRBV28; J: TRBJ1-2; size: NA; CDR3: CASAQGRNYGYTF; DNA: TGTGCCAGCGCTCAGGGCAGAAACTATGGCTACACCTTC
D: NA; V: TRBV18; J: TRBJ2-1; size: NA; CDR3: CASSAPGGGLNNEQFF; DNA: TGTGCCAGCTCCGCCCCCGGAGGGGGACTAAACAATGAGCAGTTCTTC
D: NA; V: TRBV11-2; J: TRBJ2-6; size: NA; CDR3: CASSLASGSSGANVLTF; DNA: TGTGCCAGCAGCTTAGCCTCCGGGAGCTCTGGGGCCAACGTCCTGACTTTC
D: TRBD1; V: TRBV19; J: TRBJ1-5; size: NA; CDR3: CASSDRGTYSNQPQHF; DNA: TGTGCCAGTAGCGACAGGGGGACATATAGCAATCAGCCCCAGCATTTT
D: TRBD1; V: TRBV19; J: TRBJ1-1; size: NA; CDR3: CATLRGQLEAFF; DNA: TGTGCCACCCTAAGGGGACAGCTTGAAGCTTTCTTT
D: TRBD1; V: TRBV12-5; J: TRBJ1-5; size: NA; CDR3: CASGLDQGAGDQPQHF; DNA: TGTGCTAGTGGTTTGGACCAGGGGGCCGGGGATCAGCCCCAGCATTTT
D: TRBD1; V: TRBV19; J: TRBJ2-5; size: few; CDR3: CASSSTDRDRVNIETQYF; DNA: TGTGCCAGTAGTTCTACGGACCGGGACAGGGTCAATATAGAGACCCAGTACTTC
D: NA; V: TRBV11-2; J: TRBJ2-1; size: NA; CDR3: CASSHRDNEQFF; DNA: TGTGCCAGCAGTCATCGGGACAATGAGCAGTTCTTC
D: NA; V: TRBV3-1/TRBV3-2; J: TRBJ2-6; size: NA; CDR3: CASSLRGTGANVLTF; DNA: TGTGCCAGCAGCCTCAGGGGAACTGGGGCCAACGTCCTGACTTTC
D: NA; V: TRBV4-3; J: TRBJ1-2; size: NA; CDR3: CASSPFIGGRYGYTF; DNA: TGCGCCAGCAGCCCCTTCATCGGGGGACGCTATGGCTACACCTTC
D: TRBD1; V: TRBV5-1; J: TRBJ2-1; size: NA; CDR3: CASSLMGQNYNEQFF; DNA: TGCGCCAGCAGCTTGATGGGACAGAACTACAATGAGCAGTTCTTC
D: TRBD1; V: TRBV5-1; J: TRBJ2-1; size: once; CDR3: CASSLGQGFDEQFF; DNA: TGCGCCAGCAGCTTGGGACAGGGTTTCGATGAGCAGTTCTTC
D: TRBD1; V: TRBV30; J: TRBJ2-5; size: NA; CDR3: CAWSLGTGSWAQYF; DNA: TGTGCCTGGAGTTTAGGGACAGGGTCATGGGCCCAGTACTTC
D: TRBD2; V: TRBV5-1; J: TRBJ2-1; size: NA; CDR3: CASSLVAGGPYNEQFF; DNA: TGCGCCAGCAGCCTTGTAGCGGGAGGGCCCTACAATGAGCAGTTCTTC
D: TRBD1; V: TRBV6-2/TRBV6-3; J: TRBJ2-7; size: NA; CDR3: CASSQPGTALYEQYF; DNA: TGTGCCAGCAGCCAACCGGGGACAGCCCTTTACGAGCAGTACTTC
D: NA; V: TRBV28; J: TRBJ1-4; size: once; CDR3: CASTVGGTNEKLFF; DNA: TGTGCCAGCACCGTGGGAGGAACTAATGAAAAACTGTTTTTT
D: NA; V: TRBV7-2; J: TRBJ1-2; size: NA; CDR3: CASSLDWYRTDGGYTF; DNA: TGTGCCAGCAGCTTAGACTGGTACCGGACAGATGGGGGCTACACCTTC
D: NA; V: TRBV14; J: TRBJ1-2; size: NA; CDR3: CASSQGSSVRIYGYTF; DNA: TGTGCCAGCAGCCAAGGGTCGTCGGTCAGGATCTATGGCTACACCTTC
D: TRBD2; V: TRBV12-3/TRBV12-4; J: TRBJ2-7; size: NA; CDR3: CASSPWVGGEISF; DNA: TGTGCCAGCAGTCCGTGGGTGGGGGGGGAGATTTCCTTC
D: NA; V: TRBV6-1; J: TRBJ1-5; size: NA; CDR3: CASSEYSNQPQHF; DNA: TGTGCCAGCAGTGAATATAGCAATCAGCCCCAGCATTTT
D: NA; V: TRBV19; J: TRBJ1-2; size: NA; CDR3: CASSLQGSFYGYTF; DNA: TGTGCCAGTAGTCTGCAGGGCTCTTTCTATGGCTACACCTTC
D: NA; V: TRBV6-5; J: TRBJ2-1; size: NA; CDR3: CASSEFYEQFF; DNA: TGTGCCAGCAGCGAGTTCTATGAGCAGTTCTTC
D: TRBD1; V: TRBV9; J: TRBJ1-3; size: NA; CDR3: CASSVEAQGSGNTIYF; DNA: TGTGCCAGCAGCGTAGAGGCACAGGGGTCTGGAAACACCATATATTTT
D: NA; V: TRBV6-1; J: TRBJ1-6; size: NA; CDR3: CASSKNRQNNSPLHF; DNA: TGTGCCAGCAGTAAAAACCGACAGAATAATTCACCCCTCCACTTT
D: NA; V: TRBV4-1; J: TRBJ1-1; size: NA; CDR3: CASSLSLYTEAFF; DNA: TGCGCCAGCAGCCTGTCCCTCTACACTGAAGCTTTCTTT
D: NA; V: TRBV4-1; J: TRBJ2-5; size: NA; CDR3: CASSQFGLQETQYF; DNA: TGCGCCAGCAGCCAGTTCGGTCTTCAAGAGACCCAGTACTTC
D: TRBD2; V: TRBV27; J: TRBJ2-1; size: once; CDR3: CASSLVAGGPEQFF; DNA: TGTGCCAGCAGTTTAGTAGCGGGAGGGCCTGAGCAGTTCTTC
D: TRBD1; V: TRBV6-5; J: TRBJ1-6; size: NA; CDR3: CASKQRQGNDSPLHF; DNA: TGTGCCAGCAAACAACGACAGGGGAACGATTCACCCCTCCACTTT
D: TRBD1; V: TRBV6-5; J: TRBJ2-7; size: NA; CDR3: CASAPGGTGNYEQYF; DNA: TGTGCCAGCGCCCCAGGGGGGACAGGCAACTACGAGCAGTACTTC
D: TRBD1; V: TRBV10-2; J: TRBJ2-2; size: NA; CDR3: CASTVTGETGELFF; DNA: TGCGCCAGCACTGTGACAGGGGAAACCGGGGAGCTGTTTTTT
D: TRBD2; V: TRBV11-2; J: TRBJ2-1; size: NA; CDR3: CASSLSSREGHYEQFF; DNA: TGTGCCAGCAGCCTAAGCTCGCGGGAGGGCCACTATGAGCAGTTCTTC
D: NA; V: TRBV12-3/TRBV12-4; J: TRBJ2-7; size: once; CDR3: CASRRRGYEQYF; DNA: TGTGCCAGCCGTAGGCGGGGCTACGAGCAGTACTTC
D: NA; V: TRBV18; J: TRBJ2-2; size: NA; CDR3: CASSQRTLNTGELFF; DNA: TGTGCCAGCTCACAGAGGACTCTCAACACCGGGGAGCTGTTTTTT
D: TRBD2; V: TRBV28; J: TRBJ2-7; size: NA; CDR3: CASRSGIRSYEQYF; DNA: TGTGCCAGCCGTAGCGGGATTAGATCCTACGAGCAGTACTTC
D: TRBD2; V: TRBV4-1; J: TRBJ2-1; size: NA; CDR3: CASSITSADSYNEQFF; DNA: TGCGCCAGCAGCATAACTAGCGCCGACTCCTACAATGAGCAGTTCTTC
D: NA; V: TRBV27; J: TRBJ1-2; size: NA; CDR3: CASRPGANYGYTF; DNA: TGTGCCAGCAGGCCGGGAGCTAACTATGGCTACACCTTC
D: NA; V: TRBV14; J: TRBJ1-1; size: NA; CDR3: CASSQDMETEAFF; DNA: TGTGCCAGCAGCCAAGATATGGAGACCGAAGCTTTCTTT
D: TRBD1; V: TRBV11-2; J: TRBJ1-1; size: NA; CDR3: CASSLVGTGPMNTEAFF; DNA: TGTGCCAGCAGCTTAGTTGGGACAGGGCCGATGAACACTGAAGCTTTCTTT
D: NA; V: TRBV5-1; J: TRBJ1-4; size: NA; CDR3: CASSLGRGATNEKLFF; DNA: TGCGCCAGCAGCTTGGGCCGGGGGGCGACTAATGAAAAACTGTTTTTT
D: TRBD2; V: TRBV5-1; J: TRBJ2-3; size: NA; CDR3: CASTALGGDFTDTQYF; DNA: TGCGCCAGCACCGCCCTGGGAGGGGACTTCACAGATACGCAGTATTTT
D: TRBD2; V: TRBV7-2; J: TRBJ2-1; size: NA; CDR3: CASSLPRTSGSEQFF; DNA: TGTGCCAGCAGCTTACCTCGGACTAGCGGGAGTGAGCAGTTCTTC
D: NA; V: TRBV27; J: TRBJ1-6; size: NA; CDR3: CASSLRQGQSGNSPLHF; DNA: TGTGCCAGCAGTTTAAGGCAGGGGCAATCAGGGAATTCACCCCTCCACTTT
D: NA; V: TRBV19; J: TRBJ1-5; size: NA; CDR3: CASSISPGANQPQHF; DNA: TGTGCCAGTAGTATCTCTCCAGGGGCAAATCAGCCCCAGCATTTT
D: NA; V: TRBV24-1; J: TRBJ1-2; size: once; CDR3: CATSEDNGYGYTF; DNA: TGTGCCACCAGTGAGGACAATGGATATGGCTACACCTTC
D: NA; V: TRBV7-2; J: TRBJ1-5; size: NA; CDR3: CASSLVGASNQPQHF; DNA: TGTGCCAGCAGCTTAGTAGGGGCCAGCAATCAGCCCCAGCATTTT
D: NA; V: TRBV21-1; J: TRBJ1-4; size: NA; CDR3: CASSKTRATNEKLFF; DNA: TGTGCCAGCAGCAAAACGAGGGCAACTAATGAAAAACTGTTTTTT
D: NA; V: TRBV27; J: TRBJ1-2; size: NA; CDR3: CASSLKQGYGYTF; DNA: TGTGCCAGCAGTTTGAAACAGGGCTATGGCTACACCTTC